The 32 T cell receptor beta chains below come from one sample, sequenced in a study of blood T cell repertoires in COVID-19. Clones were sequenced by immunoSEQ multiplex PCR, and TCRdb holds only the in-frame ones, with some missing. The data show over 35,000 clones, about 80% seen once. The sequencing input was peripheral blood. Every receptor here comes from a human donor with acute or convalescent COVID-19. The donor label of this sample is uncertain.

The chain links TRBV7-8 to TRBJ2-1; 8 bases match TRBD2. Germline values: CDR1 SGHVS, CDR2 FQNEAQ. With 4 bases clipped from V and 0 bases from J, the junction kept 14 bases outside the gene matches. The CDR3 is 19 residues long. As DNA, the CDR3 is TGTGCCAGCAGCTCCCCACAAAGGACTAGCAGATCCTCCTACAATGAGCAGTTCTTC. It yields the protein CASSSPQRTSRSSYNEQFF.

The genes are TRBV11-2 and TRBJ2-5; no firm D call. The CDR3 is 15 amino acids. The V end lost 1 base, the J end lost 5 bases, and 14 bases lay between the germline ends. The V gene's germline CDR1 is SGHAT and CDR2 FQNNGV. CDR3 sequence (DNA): TGTGCCAGCAGCTTAGTCTGGTCGACTGGGGAGACCCAGTACTTC. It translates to CASSLVWSTGETQYF.

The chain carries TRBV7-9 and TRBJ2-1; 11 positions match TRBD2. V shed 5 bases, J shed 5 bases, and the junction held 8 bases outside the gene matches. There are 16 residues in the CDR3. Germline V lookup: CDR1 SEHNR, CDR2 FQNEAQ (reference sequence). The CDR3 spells CASSVLTSGGNNEQFF. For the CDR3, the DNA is TGTGCCAGCAGCGTACTCACTAGCGGGGGAAACAATGAGCAGTTCTTC. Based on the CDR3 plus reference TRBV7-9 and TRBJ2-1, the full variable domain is DTGVSQNPRHKITKRGQNVTFRCDPISEHNRLYWYRQTLGQGPEFLTYFQNEAQLEKSRLLSDRFSAERPKGSFSTLEIQRTEQGDSAMYLCASSVLTSGGNNEQFFGPGTRLTVL.

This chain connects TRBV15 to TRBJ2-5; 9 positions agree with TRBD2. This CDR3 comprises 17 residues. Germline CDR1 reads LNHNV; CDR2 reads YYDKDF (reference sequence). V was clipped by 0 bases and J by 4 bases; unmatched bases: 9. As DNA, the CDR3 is TGTGCCACCAGCAGAGATGCTTTAGCGGGAGATCGAGAGACCCAGTACTTC. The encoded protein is CATSRDALAGDRETQYF. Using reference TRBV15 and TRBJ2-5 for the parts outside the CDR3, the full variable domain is DAMVIQNPRYQVTQFGKPVTLSCSQTLNHNVMYWYQQKSSQAPKLLFHYYDKDFNNEADTPDNFQSRRPNTSFCFLDIRSPGLGDTAMYLCATSRDALAGDRETQYFGPGTRLLVL.

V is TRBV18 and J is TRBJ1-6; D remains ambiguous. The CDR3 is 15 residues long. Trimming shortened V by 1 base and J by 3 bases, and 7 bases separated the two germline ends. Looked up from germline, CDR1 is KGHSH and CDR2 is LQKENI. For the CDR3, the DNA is TGTGCCAGCTCACCACGGGGAGGCTATAATTCACCCCTCCACTTT. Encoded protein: CASSPRGGYNSPLHF. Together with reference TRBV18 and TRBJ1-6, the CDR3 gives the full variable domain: NAGVMQNPRHLVRRRGQEARLRCSPMKGHSHVYWYRQLPEEGLKFMVYLQKENIIDESGMPKERFSAEFPKEGPSILRIQQVVRGDSAAYFCASSPRGGYNSPLHFGNGTRLTVT.

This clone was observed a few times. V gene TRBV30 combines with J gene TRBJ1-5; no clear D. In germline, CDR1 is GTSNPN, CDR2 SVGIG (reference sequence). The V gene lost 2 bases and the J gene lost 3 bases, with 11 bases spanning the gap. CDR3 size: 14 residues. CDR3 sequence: CAWSQGLNNQPQHF. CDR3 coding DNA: TGTGCCTGGAGTCAAGGACTGAACAATCAGCCCCAGCATTTT.

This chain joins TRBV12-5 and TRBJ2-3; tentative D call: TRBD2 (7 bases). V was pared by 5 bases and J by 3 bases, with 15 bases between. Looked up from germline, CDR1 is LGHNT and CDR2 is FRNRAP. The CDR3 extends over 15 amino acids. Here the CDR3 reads CASGRGGGGTDTQYF. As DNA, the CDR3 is TGTGCTAGTGGTCGAGGGGGAGGGGGTACAGATACGCAGTATTTT.

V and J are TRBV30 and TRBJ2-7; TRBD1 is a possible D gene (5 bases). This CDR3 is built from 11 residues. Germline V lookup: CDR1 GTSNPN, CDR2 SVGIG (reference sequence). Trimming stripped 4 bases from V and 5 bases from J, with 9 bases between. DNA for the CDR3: TGTGCCTGGACCTTGGGGCACGAGCAGTACTTC. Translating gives CAWTLGHEQYF. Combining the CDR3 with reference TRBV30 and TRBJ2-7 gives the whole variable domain SQTIHQWPATLVQPVGSPLSLECTVEGTSNPNLYWYRQAAGRGLQLLFYSVGIGQISSEVPQNLSASRPQDRQFILSSKKLLLSDSGFYLCAWTLGHEQYFGPGTRLTVT.

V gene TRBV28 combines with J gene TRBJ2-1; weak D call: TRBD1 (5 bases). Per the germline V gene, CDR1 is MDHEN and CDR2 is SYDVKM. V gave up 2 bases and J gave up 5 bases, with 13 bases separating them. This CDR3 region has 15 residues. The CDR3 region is CASSLMAGSHNEQFF. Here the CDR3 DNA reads TGTGCCAGCAGTTTAATGGCAGGGTCGCACAATGAGCAGTTCTTC.

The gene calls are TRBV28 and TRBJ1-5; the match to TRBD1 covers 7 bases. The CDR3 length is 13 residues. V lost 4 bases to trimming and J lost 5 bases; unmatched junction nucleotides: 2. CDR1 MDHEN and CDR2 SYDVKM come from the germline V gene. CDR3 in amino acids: CASSSTGHQPQHF. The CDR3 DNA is TGTGCCAGCAGTTCGACAGGGCATCAGCCCCAGCATTTT.

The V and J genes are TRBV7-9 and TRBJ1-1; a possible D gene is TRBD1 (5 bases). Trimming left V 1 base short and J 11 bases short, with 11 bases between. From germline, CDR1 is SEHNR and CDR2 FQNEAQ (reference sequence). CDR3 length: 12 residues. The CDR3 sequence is CASSLEKGQAFF. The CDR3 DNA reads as TGTGCCAGCAGCTTAGAAAAGGGGCAGGCTTTCTTT. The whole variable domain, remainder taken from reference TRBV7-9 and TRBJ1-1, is DTGVSQNPRHKITKRGQNVTFRCDPISEHNRLYWYRQTLGQGPEFLTYFQNEAQLEKSRLLSDRFSAERPKGSFSTLEIQRTEQGDSAMYLCASSLEKGQAFFGQGTRLTVV.

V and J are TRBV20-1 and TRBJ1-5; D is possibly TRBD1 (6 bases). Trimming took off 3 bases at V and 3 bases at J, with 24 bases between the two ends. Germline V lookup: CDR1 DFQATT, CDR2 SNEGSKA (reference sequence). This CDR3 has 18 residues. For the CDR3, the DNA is TGCAGTGCTAGTATTCTTCCCGCCGGCGGGGGCCCCAATCAGCCCCAGCATTTT. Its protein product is CSASILPAGGGPNQPQHF.

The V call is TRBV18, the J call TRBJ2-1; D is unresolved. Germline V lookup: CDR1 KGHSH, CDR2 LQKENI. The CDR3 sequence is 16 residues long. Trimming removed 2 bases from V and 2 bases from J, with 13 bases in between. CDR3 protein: CASSPWARNTYNEQFF. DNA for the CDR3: TGTGCCAGCTCACCATGGGCGAGAAATACCTACAATGAGCAGTTCTTC.

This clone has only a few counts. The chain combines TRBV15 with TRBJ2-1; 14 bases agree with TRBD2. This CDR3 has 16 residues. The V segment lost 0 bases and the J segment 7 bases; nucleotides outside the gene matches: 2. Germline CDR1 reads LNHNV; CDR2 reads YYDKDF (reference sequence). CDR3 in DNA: TGTGCCACCAGCAGAGAGGGACTAGCGGGGGAGAATGAGCAGTTCTTC. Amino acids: CATSREGLAGENEQFF. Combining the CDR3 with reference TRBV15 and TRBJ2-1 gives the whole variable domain DAMVIQNPRYQVTQFGKPVTLSCSQTLNHNVMYWYQQKSSQAPKLLFHYYDKDFNNEADTPDNFQSRRPNTSFCFLDIRSPGLGDTAMYLCATSREGLAGENEQFFGPGTRLTVL.

The CDR3 DNA sequence: TGTGCCAGCAGTGAATTCTTTCACCCCGGGACAGCTGAAGCTTTCTTT. Protein product: CASSEFFHPGTAEAFF. The V gene is TRBV25-1, the J gene TRBJ1-1; 7 bases are shared with TRBD1. Trimming cost V 1 base and J 6 bases; bases outside gene matches: 11. The CDR3 sequence is 16 residues long. CDR1 and CDR2 from the germline V gene are MGHDK and SYGVNS.

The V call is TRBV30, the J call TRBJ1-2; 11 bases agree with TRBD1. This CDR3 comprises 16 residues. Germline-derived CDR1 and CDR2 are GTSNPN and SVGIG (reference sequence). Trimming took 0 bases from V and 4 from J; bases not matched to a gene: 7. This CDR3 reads CAWSVRRTGGAYGYTF. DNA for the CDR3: TGTGCCTGGAGTGTACGGCGGACAGGGGGCGCCTATGGCTACACCTTC.

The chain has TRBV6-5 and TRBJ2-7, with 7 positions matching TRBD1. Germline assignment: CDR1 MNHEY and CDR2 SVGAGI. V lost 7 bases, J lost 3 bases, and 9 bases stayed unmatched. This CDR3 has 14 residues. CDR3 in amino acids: CASKEHRGIYEQYF. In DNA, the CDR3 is TGTGCCAGCAAAGAACACAGGGGTATCTACGAGCAGTACTTC.

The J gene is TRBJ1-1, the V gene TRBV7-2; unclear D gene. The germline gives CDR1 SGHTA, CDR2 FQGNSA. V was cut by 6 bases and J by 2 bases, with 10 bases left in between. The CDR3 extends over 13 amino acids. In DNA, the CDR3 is TGTGCCAGCAGACGTACAAGAAACACTGAAGCTTTCTTT. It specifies CASRRTRNTEAFF.

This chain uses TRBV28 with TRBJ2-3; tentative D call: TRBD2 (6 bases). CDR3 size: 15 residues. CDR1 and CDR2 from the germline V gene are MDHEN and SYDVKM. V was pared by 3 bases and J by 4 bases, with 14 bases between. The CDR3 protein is CASSFVGGSADTQYF. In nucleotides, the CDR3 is TGTGCCAGCAGTTTTGTCGGGGGTTCTGCAGATACGCAGTATTTT.

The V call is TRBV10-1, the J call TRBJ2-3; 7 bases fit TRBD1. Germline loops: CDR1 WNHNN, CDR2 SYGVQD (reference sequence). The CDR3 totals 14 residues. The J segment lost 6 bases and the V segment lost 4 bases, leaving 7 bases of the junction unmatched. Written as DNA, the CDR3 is TGCGCCAGCAGTGCCGGGACAGAGACGGATACGCAGTATTTT. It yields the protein CASSAGTETDTQYF.

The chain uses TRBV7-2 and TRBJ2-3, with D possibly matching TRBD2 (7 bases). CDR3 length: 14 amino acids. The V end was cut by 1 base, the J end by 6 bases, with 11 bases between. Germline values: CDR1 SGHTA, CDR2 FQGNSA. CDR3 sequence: CASSLGGGRDTQYF. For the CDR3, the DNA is TGTGCCAGCAGCTTAGGGGGGGGCCGGGATACGCAGTATTTT.

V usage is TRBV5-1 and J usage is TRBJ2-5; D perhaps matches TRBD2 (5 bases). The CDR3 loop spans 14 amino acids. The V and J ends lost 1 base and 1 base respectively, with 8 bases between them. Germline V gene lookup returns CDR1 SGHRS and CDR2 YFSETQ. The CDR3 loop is CASSLLTTQETQYF. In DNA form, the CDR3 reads TGCGCCAGCAGCTTGTTGACTACCCAAGAGACCCAGTACTTC. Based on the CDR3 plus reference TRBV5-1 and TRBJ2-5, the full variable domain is KAGVTQTPRYLIKTRGQQVTLSCSPISGHRSVSWYQQTPGQGLQFLFEYFSETQRNKGNFPGRFSGRQFSNSRSEMNVSTLELGDSALYLCASSLLTTQETQYFGPGTRLLVL.

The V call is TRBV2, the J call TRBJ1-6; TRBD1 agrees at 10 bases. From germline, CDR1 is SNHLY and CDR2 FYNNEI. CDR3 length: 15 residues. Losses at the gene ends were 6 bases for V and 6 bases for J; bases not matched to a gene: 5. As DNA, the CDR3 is TGTGCCAGCAGGTCGACAGGGGGCGGTAATTCACCCCTCCACTTT. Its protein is CASRSTGGGNSPLHF.

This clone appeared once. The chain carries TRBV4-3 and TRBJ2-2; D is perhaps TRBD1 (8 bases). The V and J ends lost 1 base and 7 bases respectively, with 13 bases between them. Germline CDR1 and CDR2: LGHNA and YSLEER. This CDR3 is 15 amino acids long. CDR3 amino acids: CASSQVNRGGGELFF. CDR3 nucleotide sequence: TGCGCCAGCAGCCAAGTGAACAGGGGGGGCGGGGAGCTGTTTTTT.

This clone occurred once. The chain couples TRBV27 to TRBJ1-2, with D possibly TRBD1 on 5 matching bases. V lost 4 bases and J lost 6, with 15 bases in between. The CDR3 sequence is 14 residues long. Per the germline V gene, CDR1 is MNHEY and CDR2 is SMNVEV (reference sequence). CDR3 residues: CASSSGGRGDGYTF. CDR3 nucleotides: TGTGCCAGCAGTTCGGGTGGGCGGGGGGATGGCTACACCTTC.

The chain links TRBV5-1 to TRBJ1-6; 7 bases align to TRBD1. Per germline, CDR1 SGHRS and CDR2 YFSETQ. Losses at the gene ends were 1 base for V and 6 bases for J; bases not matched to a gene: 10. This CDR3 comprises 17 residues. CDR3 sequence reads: CASSLREQGLGNSPLHF. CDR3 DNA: TGCGCCAGCAGCTTGAGGGAACAGGGGCTCGGTAATTCACCCCTCCACTTT.

The DNA of the CDR3 is TGTGCCAGCAGCTTTTTGGGACAGGGCACTGAAGCTTTCTTT. Protein: CASSFLGQGTEAFF. The chain combines TRBV5-5 with TRBJ1-1, with 9 bases matching TRBD1. V was clipped by 2 bases and J by 4 bases; unmatched bases: 3. This CDR3 has 14 amino acids. The germline V gene has CDR1 SGHKS and CDR2 YYEKEE (reference sequence).

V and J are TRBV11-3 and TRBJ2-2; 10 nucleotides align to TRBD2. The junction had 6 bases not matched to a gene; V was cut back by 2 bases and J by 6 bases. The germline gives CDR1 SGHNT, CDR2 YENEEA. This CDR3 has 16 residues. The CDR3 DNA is TGTGCCAGCAGCTTAAGCGGGGGGGTAGCTCCCGGGGAGCTGTTTTTT. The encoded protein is CASSLSGGVAPGELFF. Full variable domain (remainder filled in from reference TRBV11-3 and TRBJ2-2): EAGVVQSPRYKIIEKKQPVAFWCNPISGHNTLYWYLQNLGQGPELLIRYENEEAVDDSQLPKDRFSAERLKGVDSTLKIQPAELGDSAVYLCASSLSGGVAPGELFFGEGSRLTVL.

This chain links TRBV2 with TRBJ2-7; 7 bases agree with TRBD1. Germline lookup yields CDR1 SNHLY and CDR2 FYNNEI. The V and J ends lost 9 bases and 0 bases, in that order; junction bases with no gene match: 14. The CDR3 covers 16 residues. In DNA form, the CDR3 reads TGTGCCAGTACCCCAGAGACAGGGTATAGCTCCTACGAGCAGTACTTC. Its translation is CASTPETGYSSYEQYF.

The CDR3 sequence: CASSARLGNSPLHF. CDR3 DNA sequence: TGTGCCAGCAGCGCTCGACTCGGTAATTCACCCCTCCACTTT. The chain uses TRBV7-2 and TRBJ1-6, with D unresolved. This CDR3 region has 14 residues. The V gene lost 5 bases and the J gene lost 6 bases, with 11 bases spanning the gap. CDR1 is SGHTA and CDR2 is FQGNSA in the germline V gene.

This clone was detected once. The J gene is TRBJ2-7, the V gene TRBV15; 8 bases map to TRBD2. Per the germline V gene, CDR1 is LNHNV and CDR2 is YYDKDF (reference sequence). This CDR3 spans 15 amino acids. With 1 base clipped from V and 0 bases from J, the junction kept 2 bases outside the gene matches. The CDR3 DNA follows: TGTGCCACCAGCAGAGCCGGGGGGGTCTCCTACGAGCAGTACTTC. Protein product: CATSRAGGVSYEQYF.

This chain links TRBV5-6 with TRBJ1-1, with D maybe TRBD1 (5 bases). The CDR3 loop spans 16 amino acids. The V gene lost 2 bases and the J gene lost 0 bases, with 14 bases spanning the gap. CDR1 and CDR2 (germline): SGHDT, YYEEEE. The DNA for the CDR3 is TGTGCCAGCAGCTTAACGCGAGGACATTTGAACACTGAAGCTTTCTTT. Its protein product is CASSLTRGHLNTEAFF.